This passage covers 6 T cell receptor beta chains from one sample sequenced in a study of somatic mutations in cytotoxic T cells in rheumatoid arthritis (dated by TCRdb to about 2017). The library was prepared using the immunoSEQ multiplex PCR assay. TCRdb provides this immuneACCESS table in a form limited to in-frame rearrangements. Some clones are lacking; in checked studies, under half of them reflect an unresolved V gene, and why the rest are absent is not known. The sample contains 13,000 to 15,000 clones, around 90% of them found a single time. Approximately 19% of the sample is in the top ten clones. The material sequenced was CD4+ T cells sorted from blood. The source of these receptors is a man between 65 and 85 years old with rheumatoid arthritis.

The V gene is TRBV5-6, the J gene TRBJ1-5; 7 nucleotides line up with TRBD1. CDR3 length equals 13 residues. The trim removed 2 bases at V and 9 bases at J, leaving 5 bases unmatched. Germline V gene data show CDR1 as SGHDT and CDR2 as YYEEEE. The CDR3 reads CASSFQGDRPQHF. The CDR3 nucleotides are TGTGCCAGCAGCTTCCAAGGGGACAGGCCCCAGCATTTT.

The chain is built from TRBV19 and TRBJ2-1; 7 bases agree with TRBD1. Germline V lookup: CDR1 LNHDA, CDR2 SQIVND (reference sequence). Trimming took 4 bases from V and 2 from J; bases not matched to a gene: 8. The CDR3 is made up of 16 amino acids. The CDR3 loop is CASSTRTGSTYNEQFF. The CDR3 nucleotides are TGTGCCAGTAGTACCCGGACAGGCTCAACCTACAATGAGCAGTTCTTC.

The chain links TRBV28 to TRBJ2-1; 7 bases align to TRBD1. CDR3 length: 15 amino acids. CDR1 and CDR2 from the germline V gene are MDHEN and SYDVKM. The junction had 11 bases not matched to a gene; V was cut back by 6 bases and J by 6 bases. The CDR3 DNA is TGTGCCAGCAGCAACGGACAGGTGACATCCAATGAGCAGTTCTTC. It is translated as CASSNGQVTSNEQFF.

V and J are TRBV18 and TRBJ2-5, with 7 bases that match TRBD1. V was pared by 5 bases and J by 2 bases, with 5 bases of the junction left unmatched. CDR1 KGHSH and CDR2 LQKENI come from the germline V gene. The CDR3 runs to 14 residues. The CDR3 reads CASSFSDRQETQYF. The DNA for the CDR3 is TGTGCCAGCTCATTCTCGGACAGGCAAGAGACCCAGTACTTC.

The chain has TRBV6-5 and TRBJ1-5; D gene unclear. CDR3 length: 14 amino acids. Germline values: CDR1 MNHEY, CDR2 SVGAGI. The V end was cut by 2 bases, the J end by 2 bases, with 7 bases between. This CDR3 is CASSYNQGNQPQHF. As DNA, the CDR3 is TGTGCCAGCAGTTACAACCAGGGCAATCAGCCCCAGCATTTT.

The V gene is TRBV11-2, the J gene TRBJ1-1, with TRBD1 matching over 9 bases. The V gene's germline CDR1 is SGHAT and CDR2 FQNNGV. The CDR3 spans 17 residues. V gave up 5 bases and J gave up 3 bases; unmatched junction bases: 13. The CDR3 bases are TGTGCCAGCAGCGGAGTCGGGACAGGGAGGGCGGACACTGAAGCTTTCTTT. As protein: CASSGVGTGRADTEAFF.